Following are 8 T cell receptor beta chains from one sample sequenced in a study of neurological immune-mediated disorders (dated by TCRdb to between 2018 and 2021). The sample's time point, from its label and the paper: longitudinal time-point 1 (baseline). The library was obtained by 5' RACE. The instrument given in TCRdb is Illumina HiSeq 2500. TCRdb passed the public sequencing reads through fastp at Q25 and MiXCR, retaining productive beta sequences. Rows matching on CDR3 protein sequence are summarized as one entry with the most common DNA and genes. The sample records around 60,000 distinct CDR3 sequences, roughly 10% of which are singletons. The ten top clones hold 6.6% of the sample. The sequenced sample was PBMCs. These receptors all come from a male donor with HTLV-1-associated myelopathy (HAM/TSP).

This clonotype was detected many times. The V gene is TRBV3-1, the J gene TRBJ1-2, with D unclear. CDR3 length equals 13 residues. Germline values: CDR1 LGHDT, CDR2 YNNKEL (reference sequence). Trimming took off 3 bases at V and 7 bases at J, with 12 bases between the two ends. The CDR3 here is CASSHDEPSGYTF. The CDR3 region has the DNA TGTGCCAGCAGCCATGACGAGCCGAGTGGCTACACCTTC.

This clonotype was detected many times. The CDR3: CATSRDRVMIGTDTQYF. In DNA, the CDR3 is TGTGCCACCAGCAGAGACAGGGTGATGATTGGCACAGATACGCAGTATTTT. The chain carries TRBV15 and TRBJ2-3; possibly TRBD1 for D (5 bases). Trimming left V 0 bases short and J 1 base short, with 14 bases between. CDR1 LNHNV and CDR2 YYDKDF come from the germline V gene (reference sequence). The CDR3 contains 17 residues.

This clonotype was counted ten times or more. The chain links TRBV6-5 to TRBJ1-3, with TRBD1 as a possible D gene (5 bases). The length of the CDR3 is 16 residues. V shed 2 bases and J shed 1 base, with 12 bases lying between them. Germline CDR1 MNHEY, CDR2 SVGAGI. The CDR3: CASSYGTAGSGNTIYF. CDR3 nucleotides: TGTGCCAGCAGTTACGGGACCGCAGGGTCTGGAAACACCATATATTTT.

The chain links TRBV15 to TRBJ2-1; 13 bases line up with TRBD2. J gave up 2 bases and V 5 bases, and 3 bases lay outside the gene matches. The germline V gene has CDR1 LNHNV and CDR2 YYDKDF (reference sequence). This CDR3 is 16 amino acids long. This CDR3 is CATSLGLAGPYNEQFF. As DNA, the CDR3 is TGTGCCACCAGCTTGGGACTAGCGGGACCCTACAATGAGCAGTTCTTC.

This clonotype has ten or more counts. The rearrangement links TRBV9 to TRBJ2-3; D perhaps matches TRBD1 (6 bases). The CDR3 extends over 17 amino acids. The germline gives CDR1 SGDLS, CDR2 YYNGEE. Between the trimmed V and J ends, which lost 4 bases and 2 bases, there was a span of 20 bases. In DNA, the CDR3 is TGTGCCAGCAGCCCCTGGGGGATCAGGGGCCACACAGATACGCAGTATTTT. Protein product: CASSPWGIRGHTDTQYF.

This rearrangement joins TRBV5-6 to TRBJ1-1; maybe TRBD1 (6 bases). This CDR3 comprises 15 residues. V lost 3 bases and J lost 1, with 13 bases in between. The germline gives CDR1 SGHDT, CDR2 YYEEEE. CDR3 sequence: CASSSWTVRNTEAFF. The DNA of the CDR3 is TGTGCCAGCAGCTCATGGACAGTTAGGAACACTGAAGCTTTCTTT.

This clonotype has at least ten counts. V is TRBV20-1 and J is TRBJ1-1; no clear D. CDR3 length equals 14 residues. From germline, CDR1 is DFQATT and CDR2 SNEGSKA (reference sequence). Trimming removed 2 bases from V and 2 bases from J, with 12 bases in between. The CDR3 reads CSARQAAGNTEAFF. CDR3 DNA: TGCAGTGCTAGACAGGCCGCGGGAAACACTGAAGCTTTCTTT.

There are many counts of this clonotype. The J gene is TRBJ2-7, the V gene TRBV7-2; TRBD2 might be the D (7 bases). Germline V gene sequence: CDR1 SGHTA, CDR2 FQGNSA. The CDR3 has 15 amino acids. V was pared by 1 base and J by 1 base, with 11 bases between. CDR3 in amino acids: CASSLEAGASYEQYF. In DNA, the CDR3 is TGTGCCAGCAGCTTAGAGGCGGGGGCGTCCTACGAGCAGTACTTC. The full variable domain, with the rest looked up from reference TRBV7-2 and TRBJ2-7, is GAGVSQSPSNKVTEKGKDVELRCDPISGHTALYWYRQSLGQGLEFLIYFQGNSAPDKSGLPSDRFSAERTGGSVSTLTIQRTQQEDSAVYLCASSLEAGASYEQYFGPGTRLTVT.